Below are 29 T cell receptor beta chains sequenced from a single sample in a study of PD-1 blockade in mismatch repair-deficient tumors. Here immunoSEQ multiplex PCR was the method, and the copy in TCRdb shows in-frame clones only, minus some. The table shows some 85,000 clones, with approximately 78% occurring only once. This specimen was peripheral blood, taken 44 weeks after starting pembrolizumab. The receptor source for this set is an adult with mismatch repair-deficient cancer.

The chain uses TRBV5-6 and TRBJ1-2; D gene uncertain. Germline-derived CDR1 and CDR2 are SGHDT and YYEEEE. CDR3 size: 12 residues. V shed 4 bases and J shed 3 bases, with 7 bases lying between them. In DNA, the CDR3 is TGTGCCAGCAGCCGTGACGACTATGGCTACACCTTC. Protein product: CASSRDDYGYTF.

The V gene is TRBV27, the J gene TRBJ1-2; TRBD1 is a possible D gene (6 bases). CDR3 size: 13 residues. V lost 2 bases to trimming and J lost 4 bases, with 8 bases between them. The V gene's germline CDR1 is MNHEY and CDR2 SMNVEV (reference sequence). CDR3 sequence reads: CASSLGGRYGYTF. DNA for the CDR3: TGTGCCAGCAGTTTAGGGGGCCGCTATGGCTACACCTTC.

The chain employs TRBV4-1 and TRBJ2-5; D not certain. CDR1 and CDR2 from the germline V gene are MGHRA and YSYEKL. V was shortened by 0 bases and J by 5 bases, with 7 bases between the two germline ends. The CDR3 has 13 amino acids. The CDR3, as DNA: TGCGCCAGCAGCCAAGAAACGGCCGAGACCCAGTACTTC. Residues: CASSQETAETQYF.

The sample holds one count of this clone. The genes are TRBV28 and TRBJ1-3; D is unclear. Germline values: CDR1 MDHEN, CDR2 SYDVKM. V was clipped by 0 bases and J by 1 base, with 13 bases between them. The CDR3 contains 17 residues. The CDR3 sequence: CASSLWSGTESGNTIYF. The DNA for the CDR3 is TGTGCCAGCAGTTTATGGTCGGGAACGGAATCTGGAAACACCATATATTTT. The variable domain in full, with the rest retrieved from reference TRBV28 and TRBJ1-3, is DVKVTQSSRYLVKRTGEKVFLECVQDMDHENMFWYRQDPGLGLRLIYFSYDVKMKEKGDIPEGYSVSREKKERFSLILESASTNQTSMYLCASSLWSGTESGNTIYFGEGSWLTVV.

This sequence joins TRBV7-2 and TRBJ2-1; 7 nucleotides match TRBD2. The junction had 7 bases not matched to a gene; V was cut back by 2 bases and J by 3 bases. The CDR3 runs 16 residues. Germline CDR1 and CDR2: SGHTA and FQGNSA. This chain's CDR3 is CASSLSGGGYYNEQFF. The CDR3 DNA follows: TGTGCCAGCAGCTTATCCGGGGGAGGGTACTACAATGAGCAGTTCTTC.

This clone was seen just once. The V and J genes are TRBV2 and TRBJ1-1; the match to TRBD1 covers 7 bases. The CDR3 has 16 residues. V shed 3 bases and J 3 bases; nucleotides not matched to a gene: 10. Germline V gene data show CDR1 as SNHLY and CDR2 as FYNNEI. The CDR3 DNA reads TGTGCCAGCAGTGATCTTGACAGGGCTTCCGACACTGAAGCTTTCTTT. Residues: CASSDLDRASDTEAFF.

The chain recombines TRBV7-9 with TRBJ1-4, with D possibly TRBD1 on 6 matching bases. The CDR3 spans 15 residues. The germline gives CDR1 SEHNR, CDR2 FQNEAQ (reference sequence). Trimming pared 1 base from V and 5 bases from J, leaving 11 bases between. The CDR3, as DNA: TGTGCCAGCAGCTTAGAAGGGGGGACAAATGAAAAACTGTTTTTT. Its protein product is CASSLEGGTNEKLFF.

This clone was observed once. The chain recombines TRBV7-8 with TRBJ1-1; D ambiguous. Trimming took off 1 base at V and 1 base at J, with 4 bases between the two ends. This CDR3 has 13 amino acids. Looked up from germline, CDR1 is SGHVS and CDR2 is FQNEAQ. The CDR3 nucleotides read TGTGCCAGCAGCTTAGTAGAGAACACTGAAGCTTTCTTT. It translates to CASSLVENTEAFF.

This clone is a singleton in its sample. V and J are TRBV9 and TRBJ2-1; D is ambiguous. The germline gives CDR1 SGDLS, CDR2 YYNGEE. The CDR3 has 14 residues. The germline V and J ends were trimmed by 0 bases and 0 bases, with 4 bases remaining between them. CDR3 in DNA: TGTGCCAGCAGCGTAGCAGGCTCCTACAATGAGCAGTTCTTC. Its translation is CASSVAGSYNEQFF.

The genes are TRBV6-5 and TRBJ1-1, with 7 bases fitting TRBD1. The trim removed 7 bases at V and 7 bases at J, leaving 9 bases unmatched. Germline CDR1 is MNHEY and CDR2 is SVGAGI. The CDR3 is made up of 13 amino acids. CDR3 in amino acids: CASTLQGGVEAFF. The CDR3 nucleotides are TGTGCCAGCACCCTTCAAGGGGGCGTTGAAGCTTTCTTT.

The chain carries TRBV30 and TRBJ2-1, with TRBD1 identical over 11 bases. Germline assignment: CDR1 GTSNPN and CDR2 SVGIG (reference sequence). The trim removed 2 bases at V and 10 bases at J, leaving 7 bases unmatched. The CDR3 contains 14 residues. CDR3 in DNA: TGTGCCTGGAGTAGCGGACAGGGGGCTTGGGAGCAGTTCTTC. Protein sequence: CAWSSGQGAWEQFF.

The CDR3 DNA follows: TGTGCCAGCAGTACACGACAGGGTCGGGATGGCTACACCTTC. Translation: CASSTRQGRDGYTF. The chain has TRBV6-6 and TRBJ1-2; 7 bases align to TRBD1. V gave up 5 bases and J gave up 6 bases; unmatched junction bases: 9. CDR1 is MNHNY, CDR2 SVGAGI, per germline (reference sequence). The CDR3 is 14 amino acids.

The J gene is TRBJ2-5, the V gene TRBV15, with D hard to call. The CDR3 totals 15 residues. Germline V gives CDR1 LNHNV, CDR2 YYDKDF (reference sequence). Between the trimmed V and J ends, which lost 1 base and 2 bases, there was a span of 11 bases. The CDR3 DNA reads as TGTGCCACCAGCAGAGGTGAGACCCTTCAAGAGACCCAGTACTTC. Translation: CATSRGETLQETQYF.

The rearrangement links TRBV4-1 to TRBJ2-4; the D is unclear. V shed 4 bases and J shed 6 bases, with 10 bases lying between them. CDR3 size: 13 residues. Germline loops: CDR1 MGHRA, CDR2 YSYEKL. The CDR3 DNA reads TGCGCCAGCAGCCCCGACATTGTAAACATTCAGTACTTC. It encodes CASSPDIVNIQYF.

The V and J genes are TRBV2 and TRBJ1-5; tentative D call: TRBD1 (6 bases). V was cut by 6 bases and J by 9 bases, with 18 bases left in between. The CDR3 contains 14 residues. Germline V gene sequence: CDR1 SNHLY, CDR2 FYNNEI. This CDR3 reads CASSMEAGRGPQHF. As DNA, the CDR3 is TGTGCCAGCAGCATGGAAGCTGGCAGGGGGCCCCAGCATTTT.

CDR3 sequence (DNA): TGCGCCAGCAGCTTGGTGGCAGGAGCGGAAAAACTGTTTTTT. It specifies CASSLVAGAEKLFF. This chain links TRBV5-1 with TRBJ1-4, with no clear D. Trimming shortened V by 0 bases and J by 8 bases, and 11 bases separated the two germline ends. This CDR3 contains 14 residues. Germline CDR1 is SGHRS and CDR2 is YFSETQ.

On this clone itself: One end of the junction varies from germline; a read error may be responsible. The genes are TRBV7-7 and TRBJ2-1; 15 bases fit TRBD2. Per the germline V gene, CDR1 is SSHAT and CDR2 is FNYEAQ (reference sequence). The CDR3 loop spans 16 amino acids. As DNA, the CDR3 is TGTGCTAGCAGCGAGGGACTAGCGGGGGGAGACAATGAGCAGTTCTTC. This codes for CASSEGLAGGDNEQFF.

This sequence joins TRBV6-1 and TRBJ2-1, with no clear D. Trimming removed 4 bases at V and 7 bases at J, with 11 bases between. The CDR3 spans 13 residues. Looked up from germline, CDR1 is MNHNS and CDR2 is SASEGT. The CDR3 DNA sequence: TGTGCCAGCAGTGCTGTGAGTCGGAATGAGCAGTTCTTC. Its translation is CASSAVSRNEQFF.

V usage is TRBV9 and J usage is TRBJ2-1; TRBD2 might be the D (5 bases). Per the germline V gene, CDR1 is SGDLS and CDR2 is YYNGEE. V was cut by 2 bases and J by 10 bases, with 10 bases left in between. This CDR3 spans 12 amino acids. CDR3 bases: TGTGCCAGCAGCGTTCCCGGGGTCGAGCAGTTCTTC. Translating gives CASSVPGVEQFF.

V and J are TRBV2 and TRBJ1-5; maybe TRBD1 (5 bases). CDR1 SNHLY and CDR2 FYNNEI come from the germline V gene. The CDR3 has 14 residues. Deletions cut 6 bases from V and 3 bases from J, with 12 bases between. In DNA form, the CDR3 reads TGTGCCAGCAGAGAGGGACGGTCCAATCAGCCCCAGCATTTT. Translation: CASREGRSNQPQHF.

The CDR3 sequence: CASSLARERTEAFF. The DNA of the CDR3 is TGTGCCAGCAGCTTAGCTAGGGAAAGGACTGAAGCTTTCTTT. The chain employs TRBV7-9 and TRBJ1-1; no firm D call. The germline V gene encodes CDR1 SEHNR and CDR2 FQNEAQ (reference sequence). This CDR3 has 14 residues. Trimming left V 0 bases short and J 5 bases short, with 10 bases between.

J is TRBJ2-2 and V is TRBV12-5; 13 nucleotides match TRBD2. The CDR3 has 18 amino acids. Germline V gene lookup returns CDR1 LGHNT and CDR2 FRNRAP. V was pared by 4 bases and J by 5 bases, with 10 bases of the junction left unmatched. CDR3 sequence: CASGSRPLLAGGTGELFF. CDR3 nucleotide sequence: TGTGCTAGTGGTTCCCGCCCCCTACTAGCGGGAGGGACCGGGGAGCTGTTTTTT.

CDR3 loop: CASGPRQGRGQETQYF. DNA of the CDR3: TGTGCCAGCGGGCCCCGACAGGGCAGAGGCCAAGAGACCCAGTACTTC. The chain links TRBV28 to TRBJ2-5; the match to TRBD1 covers 7 bases. The CDR3 is made up of 16 amino acids. V was clipped by 8 bases and J by 1 base; unmatched bases: 13. CDR1 is MDHEN, CDR2 SYDVKM, per germline.

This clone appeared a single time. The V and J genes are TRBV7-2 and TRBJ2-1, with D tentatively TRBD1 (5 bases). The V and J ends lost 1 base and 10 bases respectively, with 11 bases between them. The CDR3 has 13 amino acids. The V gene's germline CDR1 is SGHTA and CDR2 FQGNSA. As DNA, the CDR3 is TGTGCCAGCAGCTTAGGGGGCTTTGGAGAGCAGTTCTTC. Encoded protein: CASSLGGFGEQFF.

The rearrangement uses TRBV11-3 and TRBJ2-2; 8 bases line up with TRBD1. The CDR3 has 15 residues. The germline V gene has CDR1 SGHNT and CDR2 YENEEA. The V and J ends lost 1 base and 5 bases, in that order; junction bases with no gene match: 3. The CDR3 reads CASSLGRQGTGELFF. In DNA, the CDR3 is TGTGCCAGCAGCTTAGGGAGACAGGGGACCGGGGAGCTGTTTTTT. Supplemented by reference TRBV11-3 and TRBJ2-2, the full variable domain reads EAGVVQSPRYKIIEKKQPVAFWCNPISGHNTLYWYLQNLGQGPELLIRYENEEAVDDSQLPKDRFSAERLKGVDSTLKIQPAELGDSAVYLCASSLGRQGTGELFFGEGSRLTVL.

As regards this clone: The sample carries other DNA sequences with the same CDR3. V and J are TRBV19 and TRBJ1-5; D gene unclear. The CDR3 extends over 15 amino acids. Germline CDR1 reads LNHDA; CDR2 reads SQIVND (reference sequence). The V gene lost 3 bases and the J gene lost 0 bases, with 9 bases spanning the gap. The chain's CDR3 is CASSIGGYSNQPQHF. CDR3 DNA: TGTGCCAGTAGTATCGGCGGTTATAGCAATCAGCCCCAGCATTTT. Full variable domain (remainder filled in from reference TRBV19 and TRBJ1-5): DGGITQSPKYLFRKEGQNVTLSCEQNLNHDAMYWYRQDPGQGLRLIYYSQIVNDFQKGDIAEGYSVSREKKESFPLTVTSAQKNPTAFYLCASSIGGYSNQPQHFGDGTRLSIL.

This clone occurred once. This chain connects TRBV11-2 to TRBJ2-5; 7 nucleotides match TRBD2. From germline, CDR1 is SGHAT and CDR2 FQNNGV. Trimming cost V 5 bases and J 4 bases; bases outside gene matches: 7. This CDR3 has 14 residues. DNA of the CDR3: TGTGCCAGCAGCCCGAGTGGGAGGGGAGAGACCCAGTACTTC. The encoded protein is CASSPSGRGETQYF.

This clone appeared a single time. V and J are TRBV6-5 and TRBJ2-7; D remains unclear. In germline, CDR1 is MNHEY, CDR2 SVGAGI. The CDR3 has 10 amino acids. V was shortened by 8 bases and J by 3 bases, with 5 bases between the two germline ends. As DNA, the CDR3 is TGTGCCAGCCGAGGCTACGAGCAGTACTTC. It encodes CASRGYEQYF.

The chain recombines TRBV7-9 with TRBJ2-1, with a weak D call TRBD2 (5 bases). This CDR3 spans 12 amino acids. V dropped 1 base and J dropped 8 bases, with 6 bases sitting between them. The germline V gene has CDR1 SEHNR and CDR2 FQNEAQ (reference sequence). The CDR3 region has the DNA TGTGCCAGCAGCTTAGGGGGAGATGAGCAGTTCTTC. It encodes CASSLGGDEQFF.